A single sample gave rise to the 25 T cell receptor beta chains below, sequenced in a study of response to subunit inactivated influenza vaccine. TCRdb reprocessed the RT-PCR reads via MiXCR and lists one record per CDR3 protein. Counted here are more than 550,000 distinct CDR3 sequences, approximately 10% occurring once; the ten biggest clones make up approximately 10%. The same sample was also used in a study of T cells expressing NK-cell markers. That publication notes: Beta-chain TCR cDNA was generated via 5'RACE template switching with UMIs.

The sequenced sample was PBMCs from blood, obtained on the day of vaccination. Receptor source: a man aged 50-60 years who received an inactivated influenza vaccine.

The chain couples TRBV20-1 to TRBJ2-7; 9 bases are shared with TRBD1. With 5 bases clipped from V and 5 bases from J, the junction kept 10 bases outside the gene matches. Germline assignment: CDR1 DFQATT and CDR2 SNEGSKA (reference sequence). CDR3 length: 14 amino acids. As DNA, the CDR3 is TGCAGTGCTGGGGGCGGGACAGGGCCTCACGAGCAGTACTTC. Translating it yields CSAGGGTGPHEQYF.

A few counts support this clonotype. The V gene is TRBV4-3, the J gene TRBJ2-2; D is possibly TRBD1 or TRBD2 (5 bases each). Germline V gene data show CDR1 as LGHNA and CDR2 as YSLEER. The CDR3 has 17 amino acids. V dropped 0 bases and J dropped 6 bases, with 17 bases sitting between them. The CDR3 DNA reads TGCGCCAGCAGCCAAGATTTTTCGATCGGGGCGGCCGGGGAGCTGTTTTTT. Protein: CASSQDFSIGAAGELFF.

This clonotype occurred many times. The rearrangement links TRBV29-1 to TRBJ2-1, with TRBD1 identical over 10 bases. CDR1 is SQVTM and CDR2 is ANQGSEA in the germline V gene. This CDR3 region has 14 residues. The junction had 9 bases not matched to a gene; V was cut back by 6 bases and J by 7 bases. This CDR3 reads CSVHTGQGYNEQFF. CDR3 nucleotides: TGCAGCGTCCACACGGGACAGGGGTATAATGAGCAGTTCTTC.

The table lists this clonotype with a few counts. This CDR3 is CASSYSGTGAPDTQYF. In DNA form, the CDR3 reads TGTGCCAGCAGTTACTCGGGGACAGGGGCCCCAGATACGCAGTATTTT. The V and J genes are TRBV6-2 or TRBV6-3 and TRBJ2-3; 10 bases map to TRBD1. Germline V gene data show CDR1 as MNHEY and CDR2 as SVGEGT. With 0 bases clipped from V and 4 bases from J, the junction kept 4 bases outside the gene matches. This CDR3 comprises 16 residues.

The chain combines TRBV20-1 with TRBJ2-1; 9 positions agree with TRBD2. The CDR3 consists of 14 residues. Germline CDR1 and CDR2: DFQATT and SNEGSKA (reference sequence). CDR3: CRMKASGTGNEQFF. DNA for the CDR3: TGCAGGATGAAGGCTAGCGGGACCGGGAATGAGCAGTTCTTC.

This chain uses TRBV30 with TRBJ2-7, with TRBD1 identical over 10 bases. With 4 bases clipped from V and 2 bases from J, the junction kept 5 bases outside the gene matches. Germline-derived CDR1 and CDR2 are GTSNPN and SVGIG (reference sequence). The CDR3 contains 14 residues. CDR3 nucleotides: TGTGCCTGGAACCTGGGACAGGGGCCCTACGAGCAGTACTTC. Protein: CAWNLGQGPYEQYF.

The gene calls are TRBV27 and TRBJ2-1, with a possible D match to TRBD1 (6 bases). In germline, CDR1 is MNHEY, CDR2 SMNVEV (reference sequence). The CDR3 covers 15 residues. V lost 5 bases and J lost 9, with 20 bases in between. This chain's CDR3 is CASSTNRGRGVEQFF. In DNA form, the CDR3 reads TGTGCCAGCAGTACAAACCGAGGCAGGGGTGTTGAGCAGTTCTTC.

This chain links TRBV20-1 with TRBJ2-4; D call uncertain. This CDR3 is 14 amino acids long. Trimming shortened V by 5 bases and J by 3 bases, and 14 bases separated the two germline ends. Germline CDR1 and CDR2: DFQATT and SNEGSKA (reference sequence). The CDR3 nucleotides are TGCAGTGCTTCTCGTGGTGGTGGCAAAAACATTCAGTACTTC. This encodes CSASRGGGKNIQYF.

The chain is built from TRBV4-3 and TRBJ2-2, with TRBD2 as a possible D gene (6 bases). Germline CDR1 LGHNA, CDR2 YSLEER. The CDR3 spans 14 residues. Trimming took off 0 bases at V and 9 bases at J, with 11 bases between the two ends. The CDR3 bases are TGCGCCAGCAGCCAAGAGCCCGGGGGAAGGGAGCTGTTTTTT. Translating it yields CASSQEPGGRELFF.

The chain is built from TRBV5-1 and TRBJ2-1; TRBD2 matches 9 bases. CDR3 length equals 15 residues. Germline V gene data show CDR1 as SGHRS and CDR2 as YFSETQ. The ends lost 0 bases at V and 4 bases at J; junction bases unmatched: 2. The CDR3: CASSLGTSDYNEQFF. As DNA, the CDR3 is TGCGCCAGCAGCTTGGGGACTAGCGATTACAATGAGCAGTTCTTC.

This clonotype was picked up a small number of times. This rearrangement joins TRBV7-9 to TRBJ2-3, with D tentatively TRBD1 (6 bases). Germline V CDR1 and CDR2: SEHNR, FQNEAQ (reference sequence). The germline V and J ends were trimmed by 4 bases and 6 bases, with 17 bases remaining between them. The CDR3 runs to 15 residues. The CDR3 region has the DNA TGTGCCAGCAGCTCCGGATCGGACAGAGCCGATACGCAGTATTTT. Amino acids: CASSSGSDRADTQYF.

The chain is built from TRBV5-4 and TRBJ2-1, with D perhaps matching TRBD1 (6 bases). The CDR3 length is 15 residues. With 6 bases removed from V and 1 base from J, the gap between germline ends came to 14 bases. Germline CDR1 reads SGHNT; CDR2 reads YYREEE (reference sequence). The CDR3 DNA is TGTGCCAGCATACAGGACAGAGGGTCCTACAATGAGCAGTTCTTC. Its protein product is CASIQDRGSYNEQFF.

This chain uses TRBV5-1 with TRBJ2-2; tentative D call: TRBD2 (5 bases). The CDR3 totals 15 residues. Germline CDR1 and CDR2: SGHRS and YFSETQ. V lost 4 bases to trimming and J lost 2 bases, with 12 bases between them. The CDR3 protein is CASSPAGINTGELFF. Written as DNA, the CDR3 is TGCGCCAGCAGCCCGGCCGGGATAAACACCGGGGAGCTGTTTTTT.

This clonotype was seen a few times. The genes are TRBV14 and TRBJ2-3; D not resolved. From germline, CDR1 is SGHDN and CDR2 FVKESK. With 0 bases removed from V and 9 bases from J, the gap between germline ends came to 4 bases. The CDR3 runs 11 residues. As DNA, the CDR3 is TGTGCCAGCAGCCAAGAGTGGACGCAGTATTTT. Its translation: CASSQEWTQYF.

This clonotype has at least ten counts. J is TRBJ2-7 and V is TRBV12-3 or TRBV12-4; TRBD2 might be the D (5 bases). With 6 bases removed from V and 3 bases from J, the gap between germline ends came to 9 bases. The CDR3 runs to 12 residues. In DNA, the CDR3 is TGTGCCAGCAGCCGGGGAATCTACGAGCAGTACTTC. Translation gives CASSRGIYEQYF.

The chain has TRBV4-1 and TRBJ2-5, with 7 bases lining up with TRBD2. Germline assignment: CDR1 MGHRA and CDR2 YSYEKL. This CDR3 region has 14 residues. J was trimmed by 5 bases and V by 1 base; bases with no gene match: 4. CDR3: CASSQGGGPETQYF. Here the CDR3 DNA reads TGCGCCAGCAGCCAAGGGGGAGGGCCGGAGACCCAGTACTTC.

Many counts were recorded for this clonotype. CDR3 residues: CSVVGTDYEQYF. The CDR3 nucleotides are TGCAGCGTAGTGGGGACGGACTACGAGCAGTACTTC. The V call is TRBV29-1, the J call TRBJ2-7; D may match TRBD1 or TRBD2 (5 bases each). The ends were cut back, 6 bases at V and 3 bases at J, with 12 bases in the middle. The CDR3 runs 12 residues. Germline V lookup: CDR1 SQVTM, CDR2 ANQGSEA.

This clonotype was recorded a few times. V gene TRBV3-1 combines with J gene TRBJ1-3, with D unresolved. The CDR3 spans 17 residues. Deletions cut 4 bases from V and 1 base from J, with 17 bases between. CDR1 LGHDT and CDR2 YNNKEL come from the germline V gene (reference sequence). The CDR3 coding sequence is TGTGCCAGCAGCCCAAGACTGACCGTTCTATCTGGAAACACCATATATTTT. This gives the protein CASSPRLTVLSGNTIYF.

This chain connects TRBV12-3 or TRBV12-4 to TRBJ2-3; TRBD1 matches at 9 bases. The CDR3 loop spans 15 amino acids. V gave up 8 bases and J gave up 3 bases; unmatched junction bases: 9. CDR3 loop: CASGNPGQGTDTQYF. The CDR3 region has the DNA TGTGCCAGCGGGAACCCGGGACAGGGTACAGATACGCAGTATTTT.

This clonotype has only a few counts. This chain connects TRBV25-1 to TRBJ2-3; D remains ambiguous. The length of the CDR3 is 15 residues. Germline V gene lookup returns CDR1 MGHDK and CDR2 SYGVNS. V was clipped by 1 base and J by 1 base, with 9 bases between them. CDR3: CASSESGYRTDTQYF. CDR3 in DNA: TGTGCCAGCAGTGAATCAGGCTACCGCACAGATACGCAGTATTTT.

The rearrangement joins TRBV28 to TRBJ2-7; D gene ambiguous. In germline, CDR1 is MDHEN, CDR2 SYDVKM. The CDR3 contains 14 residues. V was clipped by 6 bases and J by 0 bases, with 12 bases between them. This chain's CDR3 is CASSSPVVSYEQYF. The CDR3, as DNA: TGTGCCAGCAGCTCCCCCGTCGTCTCCTACGAGCAGTACTTC. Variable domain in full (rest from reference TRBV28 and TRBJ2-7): DVKVTQSSRYLVKRTGEKVFLECVQDMDHENMFWYRQDPGLGLRLIYFSYDVKMKEKGDIPEGYSVSREKKERFSLILESASTNQTSMYLCASSSPVVSYEQYFGPGTRLTVT.

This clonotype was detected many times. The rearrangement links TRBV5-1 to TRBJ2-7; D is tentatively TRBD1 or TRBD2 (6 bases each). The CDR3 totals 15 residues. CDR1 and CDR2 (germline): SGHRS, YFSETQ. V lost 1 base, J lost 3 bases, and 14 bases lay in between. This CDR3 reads CASSLNSGALYEQYF. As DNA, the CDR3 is TGCGCCAGCAGCTTGAATTCGGGGGCTCTCTACGAGCAGTACTTC.

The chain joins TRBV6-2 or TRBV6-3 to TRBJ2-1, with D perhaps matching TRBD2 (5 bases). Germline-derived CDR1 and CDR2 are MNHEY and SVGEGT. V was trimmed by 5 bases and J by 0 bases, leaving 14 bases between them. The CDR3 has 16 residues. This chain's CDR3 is CASSKGYGDSYNEQFF. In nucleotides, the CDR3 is TGTGCCAGCAGTAAAGGATACGGGGACTCCTACAATGAGCAGTTCTTC.

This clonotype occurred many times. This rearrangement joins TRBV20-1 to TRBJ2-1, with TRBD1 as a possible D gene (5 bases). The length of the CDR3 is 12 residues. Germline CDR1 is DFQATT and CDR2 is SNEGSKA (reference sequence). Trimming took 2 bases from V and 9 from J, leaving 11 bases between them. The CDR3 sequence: CSARRQGGEQFF. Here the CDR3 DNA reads TGCAGTGCTAGAAGGCAGGGCGGTGAGCAGTTCTTC.

Written as DNA, the CDR3 is TGTGCCACCAGCAGAAACCCGGACGATGAGCAGTTCTTC. Amino acid sequence: CATSRNPDDEQFF. The chain employs TRBV15 and TRBJ2-1, with D unresolved. V was shortened by 2 bases and J by 8 bases, with 10 bases between the two germline ends. The CDR3 length is 13 residues. Germline V CDR1 and CDR2: LNHNV, YYDKDF (reference sequence).